This T cell receptor (beta chain) stems from a study of CD8+ T cells in alopecia areata. Notes on the study in general: Patients showed less clear TCR sequence sharing than mice, possibly partly because of HLA diversity.

Details on this clone: Its specificity is unknown.

Specified treatment: oral pan-JAK inhibitor, 5-10 mg twice daily. Once RNA had been extracted, it was reverse transcribed into cDNA to act as the sequencing template. The protocol was immunoSEQ multiplex PCR, while the TCRdb copy is restricted to in-frame clones and leaves out a portion. The sample has 95,000 to 100,000 clones; 50% to 75% are singletons. Germline values: CDR1 SGHRS, CDR2 YFSETQ. The CDR3 has 14 residues. V was pared by 2 bases and J by 0 bases, with 3 bases between. The chain links TRBV5-1 to TRBJ2-6; D gene ambiguous. The sequence came from a human donor with alopecia areata. Sequenced here: CD8+ T cells sorted from blood, sampled at week 4, from a patient treated with tofacitinib. The CDR3 nucleotides are TGCGCCAGCAGCTTTACCTCTGGGGCCAACGTCCTGACTTTC. Translating it yields CASSFTSGANVLTF.